The entry below gives a single T cell receptor (beta chain) sequence along with its context. Its specificity is unknown. These data originate in a study of T cell responses to AZD1222 COVID-19 vaccine. In the study overall: Pooled in the analysis were second doses at about 4 or about 12 weeks. General study findings and limits: Across the whole spike, CD4 TCRs peaked at regions 160-218 and 743-854. Spike-specific TCR depth and breadth grew after two AZD1222 doses. White British people made up most donors, females outnumbered males, and clonal diversity was possibly underestimated.

Sequenced by immunoSEQ multiplex PCR; TCRdb stores in-frame clones only, minus some. Among 110,000 to 150,000 clones listed, 80% to 90% were seen once. The clonotype was recovered from an adult in good health. Here the sequenced sample was peripheral blood, taken on day 0 of AZD1222 vaccination.

CDR3 bases: TGCGCCAGCAGACCTGGACTAGCGGAGGAGCAGTACTTC. Translation: CASRPGLAEEQYF. The chain is built from TRBV5-1 and TRBJ2-7, with 10 bases identical to TRBD2. Germline CDR1 is SGHRS and CDR2 is YFSETQ. The CDR3 covers 13 residues. V dropped 5 bases and J dropped 7; count of bases not matched to a gene: 6.